Presented here are 6 T cell receptor beta chains from one specimen sequenced in a study of OX40 agonist ivuxolimab in advanced cancers. Generated by immunoSEQ multiplex PCR, the TCRdb table keeps only in-frame clones and is missing some. Of more than 100,000 clones in the sample, more than 80% were seen once. Sequencing used CD4+ or CD8+ T cells sorted from blood, obtained in a trial of the OX40 agonist ivuxolimab. These receptors all stem from an adult with an advanced solid tumor such as melanoma, head and neck, liver or kidney cancer.

This clone has just one count. The rearrangement links TRBV7-3 to TRBJ2-1; no clear D gene. Germline loops: CDR1 SGHTA, CDR2 FQGTGA. Trimming pared 2 bases from V and 5 bases from J, leaving 10 bases between. There are 14 residues in the CDR3. In DNA, the CDR3 is TGTGCCAGCAGCTTAGCAGGACCCAACAATGAGCAGTTCTTC. Its translation is CASSLAGPNNEQFF.

The chain has TRBV5-6 and TRBJ1-4; 8 bases are shared with TRBD1. Germline CDR1 is SGHDT and CDR2 is YYEEEE. V trimming: 4 bases; J trimming: 0 bases; junction bases outside the gene matches: 5. The CDR3 totals 16 residues. This CDR3 reads CASSRDRGSTNEKLFF. CDR3 coding DNA: TGTGCCAGCAGCCGCGACAGGGGATCAACTAATGAAAAACTGTTTTTT.

The J gene is TRBJ2-6, the V gene TRBV27; D not resolved. Germline CDR1 and CDR2: MNHEY and SMNVEV (reference sequence). Trimming shortened V by 5 bases and J by 0 bases, and 5 bases separated the two germline ends. The CDR3 has 14 amino acids. This CDR3 reads CASSENSGANVLTF. The CDR3 DNA reads TGTGCCAGCAGTGAGAACTCTGGGGCCAACGTCCTGACTTTC.

This chain uses TRBV10-3 with TRBJ1-5; 9 bases are a match to TRBD1. Germline lookup yields CDR1 ENHRY and CDR2 SYGVKD. The CDR3 has 15 residues. Trimming at V came to 6 bases and at J to 3 bases, leaving 6 bases not matched to a gene. The CDR3 spells CAISNRGPINQPQHF. CDR3 nucleotide sequence: TGTGCCATCAGCAACAGGGGGCCAATCAATCAGCCCCAGCATTTT.

This clone was counted a few times. CDR3 in DNA: TGTGCCAGCAGCGTAGACGCCGAGCAGTACTTC. Translating it yields CASSVDAEQYF. The V call is TRBV9, the J call TRBJ2-7, with D unclear. The ends were cut back, 0 bases at V and 6 bases at J, with 4 bases in the middle. CDR1 is SGDLS and CDR2 is YYNGEE in the germline V gene. This CDR3 spans 11 amino acids.

The rearrangement links TRBV30 to TRBJ2-1; D gene unclear. This CDR3 is built from 15 residues. V was pared by 0 bases and J by 0 bases, with 9 bases between. The germline CDR1 and CDR2 sequences are GTSNPN and SVGIG (reference sequence). The CDR3 loop is CAWSVRVISYNEQFF. CDR3 bases: TGTGCCTGGAGTGTACGAGTAATCTCCTACAATGAGCAGTTCTTC.